Following are 17 T cell receptor beta chains from one sample sequenced in a study of blood T cell repertoires in COVID-19. Sequencing was performed with immunoSEQ multiplex PCR; in TCRdb, only in-frame clones are kept and a portion is missing. The sample comprises about 520,000 clones, approximately 83% of which are singletons, and roughly 3.2% rests with the top ten. The sample taken for sequencing was peripheral blood. The source is a human donor in a cohort sampled during active COVID-19.

The chain couples TRBV30 to TRBJ1-1, with 9 bases identical to TRBD1. V was pared by 1 base and J by 6 bases, with 9 bases of the junction left unmatched. Germline-derived CDR1 and CDR2 are GTSNPN and SVGIG (reference sequence). This CDR3 contains 15 residues. CDR3 nucleotide sequence: TGTGCCTGGAGTGAAAACAGGGGGCGCGGCTCTGAAGCTTTCTTT. It specifies CAWSENRGRGSEAFF.

The CDR3 protein is CASSEGQTYEQYF. The CDR3 coding sequence is TGTGCCAGCAGTGAAGGACAGACCTACGAGCAGTACTTC. The chain couples TRBV2 to TRBJ2-7; D possibly corresponds to TRBD1 (5 bases). This CDR3 has 13 residues. Trimming shortened V by 1 base and J by 2 bases, and 6 bases separated the two germline ends. Germline V gene data show CDR1 as SNHLY and CDR2 as FYNNEI.

The V gene is TRBV5-1, the J gene TRBJ2-5, with a possible D match to TRBD1 (6 bases). CDR1 and CDR2 (germline): SGHRS, YFSETQ. Trimming stripped 0 bases from V and 5 bases from J, with 14 bases between. This CDR3 spans 15 amino acids. CDR3 DNA sequence: TGCGCCAGCAGCTTGGTAATACAGGGATACGAGACCCAGTACTTC. Amino acid sequence: CASSLVIQGYETQYF. The full variable domain, rest sourced from reference TRBV5-1 and TRBJ2-5, is KAGVTQTPRYLIKTRGQQVTLSCSPISGHRSVSWYQQTPGQGLQFLFEYFSETQRNKGNFPGRFSGRQFSNSRSEMNVSTLELGDSALYLCASSLVIQGYETQYFGPGTRLLVL.

The rearrangement joins TRBV2 to TRBJ2-2, with D possibly matching TRBD1 (5 bases). CDR3 length: 13 residues. V was cut by 6 bases and J by 5 bases, with 10 bases left in between. Germline V lookup: CDR1 SNHLY, CDR2 FYNNEI. DNA of the CDR3: TGTGCCAGCAGACGGACAAATACCGGGGAGCTGTTTTTT. It yields the protein CASRRTNTGELFF.

This rearrangement joins TRBV5-4 to TRBJ2-7; tentatively, D is TRBD1 (5 bases). CDR3 length: 14 amino acids. Trimming took off 0 bases at V and 0 bases at J, with 7 bases between the two ends. The germline V gene has CDR1 SGHNT and CDR2 YYREEE (reference sequence). CDR3 amino acids: CASSLDRYSYEQYF. CDR3 DNA sequence: TGTGCCAGCAGCTTGGACAGGTACTCCTACGAGCAGTACTTC.

This clone is a singleton in its sample. The V gene is TRBV6-4, the J gene TRBJ2-3; D is possibly TRBD2 (6 bases). This CDR3 is built from 15 residues. Per germline, CDR1 MRHNA and CDR2 SNTAGT. With 0 bases removed from V and 2 bases from J, the gap between germline ends came to 9 bases. DNA of the CDR3: TGTGCCAGCAGTGACTCCGGGGGATCCACAGATACGCAGTATTTT. It is translated as CASSDSGGSTDTQYF.

The rearrangement uses TRBV7-2 and TRBJ2-2, with unresolved D. Germline loops: CDR1 SGHTA, CDR2 FQGNSA. Between the trimmed V and J ends, which lost 4 bases and 7 bases, there was a span of 10 bases. The CDR3 is made up of 13 amino acids. This CDR3 reads CASSSRRGGELFF. As DNA, the CDR3 is TGTGCCAGCAGCTCCCGGCGAGGCGGGGAGCTGTTTTTT.

This rearrangement joins TRBV6-4 to TRBJ1-5, with 10 positions matching TRBD1. Per the germline V gene, CDR1 is MRHNA and CDR2 is SNTAGT. Unmatched junction bases numbered 20, after V lost 10 bases and J lost 5 bases. The CDR3 contains 18 residues. The DNA of the CDR3 is TGTGCCATTCAAGACAGGGGGCGATATCTGAGATTAGATCAGCCCCAGCATTTT. This encodes CAIQDRGRYLRLDQPQHF.

This clone was counted many times. The V call is TRBV29-1, the J call TRBJ1-1, with a weak D call TRBD1 (6 bases). Germline lookup yields CDR1 SQVTM and CDR2 ANQGSEA. This CDR3 is built from 15 residues. V lost 7 bases, J lost 3 bases, and 21 bases lay in between. CDR3 in DNA: TGCAGCGAGAGGACAGTTCAGCCATCGTACACTGAAGCTTTCTTT. Its translation: CSERTVQPSYTEAFF.

The chain has TRBV29-1 and TRBJ2-5; 8 bases map to TRBD1. V lost 4 bases to trimming and J lost 4 bases; unmatched junction nucleotides: 5. The CDR3 extends over 13 amino acids. CDR1 SQVTM and CDR2 ANQGSEA come from the germline V gene. DNA for the CDR3: TGCAGCGTTGGGACAGGGCGGGGAGAGACCCAGTACTTC. Residues: CSVGTGRGETQYF.

The V and J genes are TRBV6-2 or TRBV6-3 and TRBJ2-5; D is perhaps TRBD2 (5 bases). The CDR3 extends over 15 amino acids. Trimming stripped 0 bases from V and 2 bases from J, with 10 bases between. Germline V CDR1 and CDR2: MNHEY, SVGEGT. CDR3 region: CASSYSSLAQETQYF. CDR3 DNA: TGTGCCAGCAGTTACTCGTCTCTAGCACAAGAGACCCAGTACTTC.

The chain's CDR3 is CATSRGSAGLFEKLFF. CDR3 sequence (DNA): TGTGCCACCAGCAGAGGATCTGCAGGGCTATTTGAAAAACTGTTTTTT. The chain carries TRBV15 and TRBJ1-4, with D tentatively TRBD1 (5 bases). From germline, CDR1 is LNHNV and CDR2 YYDKDF (reference sequence). Trimming pared 1 base from V and 7 bases from J, leaving 16 bases between. The CDR3 runs 16 residues.

The rearrangement links TRBV11-2 to TRBJ2-3, with 13 bases lining up with TRBD2. There are 18 residues in the CDR3. Germline V gives CDR1 SGHAT, CDR2 FQNNGV. After removal of 4 bases from V and 5 bases from J, the junction contained 12 bases not matched to a gene. DNA of the CDR3: TGTGCCAGCAGCTCTAAGGGGACTAGCGGGAACCTGGGAGATACGCAGTATTTT. It codes for CASSSKGTSGNLGDTQYF.

This clone has a single count. The chain carries TRBV10-3 and TRBJ1-2, with 9 bases fitting TRBD1. In germline, CDR1 is ENHRY, CDR2 SYGVKD. Unmatched junction bases numbered 14, after V lost 7 bases and J lost 11 bases. The CDR3 totals 14 residues. CDR3 region: CAITADGQGRRYTF. The CDR3 nucleotides are TGTGCCATCACGGCTGACGGACAGGGGAGAAGGTACACCTTC.

CDR3 sequence reads: CASSPGQTSNQPQHF. Written as DNA, the CDR3 is TGTGCCAGCAGTCCAGGACAGACTAGCAATCAGCCCCAGCATTTT. The chain couples TRBV27 to TRBJ1-5; TRBD1 is a possible D gene (6 bases). Per germline, CDR1 MNHEY and CDR2 SMNVEV (reference sequence). This CDR3 contains 15 residues. V was trimmed by 5 bases and J by 0 bases, leaving 11 bases between them.

This clone has a single count. The gene calls are TRBV19 and TRBJ1-3; no clear D. The ends were cut back, 7 bases at V and 1 base at J, with 14 bases in the middle. The CDR3 contains 15 residues. CDR1 is LNHDA, CDR2 SQIVND, per germline (reference sequence). CDR3 sequence: CASTHGRVSGNTIYF. The CDR3 DNA is TGTGCCAGTACCCACGGTCGGGTGTCTGGAAACACCATATATTTT.

Points on this clone: At one end the junction does not follow the germline gene, possibly because of a read error. V gene TRBV9 combines with J gene TRBJ1-2, with 7 bases aligning to TRBD1. The CDR3 is 16 residues long. CDR1 and CDR2 from the germline V gene are SGDLS and YYNGEE. In DNA form, the CDR3 reads TGTGCCAGCAGCGTAGGGGAAAGGGGGCCTAATTATGGCTACACCTTC. Its protein is CASSVGERGPNYGYTF.